These 4 T cell receptor beta chains were all obtained from the same sample, sequenced in a study of blood T cell repertoires in COVID-19. Libraries were prepared by immunoSEQ multiplex PCR; TCRdb keeps only in-frame clonotypes and omits some of them. The repertoire consists of about 150,000 clones, with about four fifths occurring once and the leading ten covering roughly 2%. Input material: peripheral blood. The receptors stem from a woman of 80 years or more with acute or convalescent COVID-19.

The V call is TRBV5-4, the J call TRBJ2-3; D is unresolved. There are 13 residues in the CDR3. Deletions cut 1 base from V and 4 bases from J, with 7 bases between. In germline, CDR1 is SGHNT, CDR2 YYREEE (reference sequence). CDR3 in DNA: TGTGCCAGCAGCTTGCCCAGCGCAGATACGCAGTATTTT. Translation gives CASSLPSADTQYF.

The chain employs TRBV29-1 and TRBJ1-2; unclear D gene. V was shortened by 4 bases and J by 0 bases, with 6 bases between the two germline ends. This CDR3 comprises 12 residues. CDR1 is SQVTM and CDR2 is ANQGSEA in the germline V gene. The CDR3 sequence: CSVVASNYGYTF. DNA of the CDR3: TGCAGCGTTGTAGCCTCTAACTATGGCTACACCTTC.

J is TRBJ2-1 and V is TRBV10-3; a possible D gene is TRBD2 (6 bases). Trimming took off 0 bases at V and 6 bases at J, with 15 bases between the two ends. In germline, CDR1 is ENHRY, CDR2 SYGVKD. The length of the CDR3 is 16 residues. The chain's CDR3 is CAISESGRDHLNEQFF. Written as DNA, the CDR3 is TGTGCCATCAGTGAGTCAGGGCGGGATCACCTCAATGAGCAGTTCTTC.

The CDR3 coding sequence is TGTGCCAGCAGCTTAGTCGGGGGGGGCACAGATACGCAGTATTTT. Protein sequence: CASSLVGGGTDTQYF. The chain joins TRBV11-2 to TRBJ2-3; 8 positions agree with TRBD2. This CDR3 contains 15 residues. In germline, CDR1 is SGHAT, CDR2 FQNNGV. V lost 1 base to trimming and J lost 1 base; unmatched junction nucleotides: 1. The full variable domain, its missing parts supplied by reference TRBV11-2 and TRBJ2-3, is EAGVAQSPRYKIIEKRQSVAFWCNPISGHATLYWYQQILGQGPKLLIQFQNNGVVDDSQLPKDRFSAERLKGVDSTLKIQPAKLEDSAVYLCASSLVGGGTDTQYFGPGTRLTVL.